This TCR beta chain came from a study of cytomegalovirus exposure and HLA in healthy donors (dated by TCRdb to about 2017). A note on the overall study: In an earlier analysis of 450 to 750 of the donors, 250 to 300 Gb of sequence data and 90 million to 120 million unique TCR beta sequences from about 190 million T cells were reported. An early release covering roughly 600 HLA-typed donors comprised approximately 300 gigabases of sequencing data and 85 million to 100 million unique TCR sequences. The genetic ancestry cluster associated with self-reported Caucasian donors included 81% of the 398 genotyped donors. The aim of the study was to test whether cataloging public T cell receptors could identify signatures of past pathogen exposure. The T cell repertoires of 550 to 850 subjects were profiled by immunosequencing and related to cytomegalovirus serostatus. In addition to the first cohort of approximately 670 subjects, a separate validation cohort of 120 different subjects was used. To predict cytomegalovirus infection status, the study combined high-throughput TCR immunosequencing, statistical association of individual TCRs with disease status, and machine learning. A later analysis re-analyzed previously published TCR beta repertoires from 600 to 850 donors and added high-resolution HLA genotyping to study TCR occurrence patterns. Rather than using new phenotypic data, the later analysis identified candidate immune exposures from TCR beta sequences and from how often those sequences occurred across donors. In an earlier analysis of 500 to 650 of the donors, high-throughput TCR beta sequencing was used to judge whether each TCR beta V gene segment behaved as functional or pseudogenic. Donor age, sex, ethnicity and CMV serostatus were collected together with the repertoire data. In a later genetic analysis, genome-wide SNP genotypes for about 65% of the 666 donors were used, and that subset was treated as a discovery cohort. Every repertoire in the discovery cohort had been generated on one and the same sequencing platform. HLA typing covered class I and class II loci at four-digit resolution. Typing coverage varied by locus: 629-630 donors for A, B, C, DRB1 and DQB1; approximately 560 for DQA1; around 570 for DPA1; 450 to 480 for DPB1. Several DR-DQ haplotypes were handled as single units for association and clustering because linkage in the cohort was strong. Among roughly 400 genotyped donors of the cohort, an average of around 240,000 unique TCR beta nucleotide sequences were sequenced per donor, roughly a sixth of them non-productive. Broader findings and caveats from the paper: A later analysis found that TCR association rates varied across HLA loci, with DRB1 alleles showing the most associated TCRs and HLA-C alleles the fewest. Most TCR sequences were seen in very few donors, while some public TCRs were found in many individuals. A later analysis reported that several top co-occurrence clusters appeared linked to parvovirus B19, influenza, CMV and Epstein-Barr virus. According to the authors, the approach could potentially be generalized to other disease states and immunological phenotypes. A later analysis found that HLA-associated TCR beta chains were more clonally expanded and had lower generation probabilities than equally common non-associated chains. Strong co-occurrence of HLA alleles, especially DR and DQ, made assigning TCR associations to individual alleles difficult. Because the 87-base-pair reads could not distinguish some IMGT-functional V segments, including TRBV6-2 and TRBV6-3, those segments were excluded. The earlier analysis of around 600 of the donors excluded 15 to 20 rarely observed V segments, including chromosome 9 orphons, because counts were too low. In a later genetic analysis, fewer N-insertions in productive TCRs were reported among donors in an Asian-associated ancestry cluster than the approximately 670-donor mean. Because HLA typing was unavailable for some donors at each locus, only the typed subset was used in association tests. V-gene and J-gene trimming of TCR beta chains was associated with a missense DCLRE1C variant in a later genetic analysis, and the association was replicated in an independent cohort. Cytomegalovirus status was reported to be diagnosed by the classifier with high specificity and sensitivity in both the original and validation cohorts. For the cohort, immune exposure information was limited to CMV serostatus. Only TCR beta chains were sequenced in this cohort, and the absence of alpha or paired-chain data limited detectable features. Linkage disequilibrium might explain the correlated functional status among segregating V segments, but an unknown experimental factor could not be ruled out. Presence/absence analyses assumed roughly uniform sequencing depth across donors, an assumption that may not hold. An earlier analysis of some 560 of the donors showed that most TCR beta V segments appeared in productive rearrangements either about 90% or about 30% of the time, which broadly matched IMGT annotations. A group of highly shared sequence variants was considered likely to be a technical artifact of the sequencing pipeline. The study listed 150 to 200 TCR beta chains as associated with cytomegalovirus. In a later analysis, most CMV-associated TCR beta chains were found to appear HLA-restricted, with HLA associations seemingly driven largely by CMV exposure. A later analysis associated 15,000 to 20,000 TCR beta sequences with specific HLA alleles at a false discovery rate of 0.05. A few of the identified cytomegalovirus-associated TCR beta chains were confirmed in vitro to be specific for cytomegalovirus antigens. A further reported finding was that TCR beta sequences accurately predicted the HLA-A and HLA-B alleles for most subjects in the first cohort.

Of note for this clone: The clone's antigen remains unknown. The input lacks base qualities; no much larger clone sits a single base away.

A distance of 10 bases separates the germline ends of V and J, which lose 6 bases and 5 bases respectively. The CDR3, cysteine through phenylalanine, is 12 amino acids long. Just CDR3 DNA is preserved here, 36 bases in frame from base 1. CDR1 is given as SGHDN and CDR2 as FVKESK, both from the germline V gene. In total, 500 to 700 healthy bone marrow donors made up the cohort. Cohort members were all nominally healthy when sampled, although unrecorded immune exposures were likely present. The donor was CMV seronegative and belonged to the group of 352 seronegative cohort members. Each donor provided a peripheral blood sample, and peripheral blood mononuclear cells were used for TCR beta sequencing. Genomic DNA was extracted from the blood cell samples with the Qiagen DNeasy Blood Extraction Kit. The library was generated by the immunoSEQ multiplex PCR assay. The multiplex PCR relied on a mix of 60 forward primers for TCR Vbeta segments and 13 reverse primers for TCR Jbeta segments. The CDR3 region of rearranged TCR beta genes was amplified from genomic DNA by a multiplex PCR assay. Amplified TCR beta libraries were sequenced as 87-base-pair reads on the Illumina HiSeq System. Processing in the source paper ran as follows. Across the 700 or so repertoires, a later analysis counted roughly 84 million unique TCR beta chains, some 11 million of which were shared by at least two donors. To remove PCR and sequencing errors, raw reads were error-corrected and collapsed into unique sequences using a nearest-neighbor algorithm that merged closely related sequences. CDR3 sequences were aligned to IMGT reference sequences to assign V, D and J gene segments. For a sequence to be retained, a match of at least six nucleotides was required to both a V gene segment and a J gene segment. Rearrangements were called productive when the CDR3 lacked stop codons and stayed in frame with V and J; all others were non-productive. Following IMGT convention, CDR3 was defined as the stretch from the second conserved V-encoded cysteine to the conserved J-encoded phenylalanine. Sequences without an unambiguous match to a single V gene segment were excluded from the earlier analysis of about 630 of the donors. An earlier analysis of a few hundred of the donors classified V segments as functional when productive rearrangements were above 56.7% and as segregating when the standard deviation between donors was above 5%. A statistical classification framework was built to diagnose cytomegalovirus status from the catalog of TCR beta chain sequences. A later analysis assigned V and J genes by comparing TCR nucleotide sequences with IMGT/GENE-DB human TR gene sequences. In a later analysis, CDR3 sequences and most-parsimonious VDJ recombination scenarios were assigned using the TCRdist pipeline. In a later analysis, each TCR beta chain was defined by its CDR3 amino acid sequence together with its V-gene family, and reads lacking a unique V-gene family were excluded. A later analysis removed 600 or so highly shared, low-generation-probability nucleotide sequences to deal with suspected cross-contamination and a sequencing artifact. In a later analysis, a clonal expansion index was calculated for each public chain from normalized within-repertoire ranks of inferred template counts. In a later analysis, generation probabilities were computed with a VDJ recombination model fitted to out-of-frame rearrangements, and the resulting probabilities were checked against IGoR. In a later analysis, TCR-TCR, TCR-HLA and TCR-CMV co-occurrence was scored with hypergeometric tests, and a repertoire-size bias correction was applied to TCR pairs. To estimate false discovery rates, a later analysis permuted the HLA or CMV assignments 20 times. In a later analysis, co-occurring TCRs were grouped using DBSCAN, with TCRdist sequence similarity added in when clustering inside HLA-allele-positive subsets. For co-occurrence clustering, repertoires with fewer than 30,000 or more than 120,000 public chains were excluded, along with about five repertoires with anomalous nucleotide sharing. TCRdb took this table from immuneACCESS and kept in-frame rearrangements with V and J called. Such tables lack part of the clones; where checked against another copy, unresolved V genes explain under half of the gap, and the rest is unexplained. The V and J calls and the clone size are those of that table, but D and trimming were determined from the DNA. A total of 150,000 to 200,000 clones appear in this sample, roughly 77% of them only once. Clones ranked in the top ten supply around 4.7% of the sample.

Sequencing was done on a sample of PBMCs. Here the chain combines TRBV14 and TRBJ1-1; the D gene is possibly TRBD1, with 6 bases matching. The sequence was collected from a male donor in good health and CMV-seronegative. The sequenced DNA: TGTGCCAGCAGTGACAGGTGGACTGAAGCTTTCTTT. This yields the protein CASSDRWTEAFF.